The 11 T cell receptor beta chains below all came from one sample that was sequenced in a study of CD8+CD57+ T cells in acquired aplastic anemia. For sequencing, patients were chosen who had shown expansion of CD8+CD57+ cells by flow cytometry. The study profiled TCR beta VDJ and CDR3 using genomic DNA as template. MiXCR was run by TCRdb on the reads, yielding one entry per CDR3 protein. The sample holds hundreds of thousands of distinct CDR3 sequences; around 30% are singletons and the top ten take less than 0.85%. Input material: sorted CD4+, CD8+, or CD8+CD57+ T cells (not recorded which) from PBMCs. These receptors originate from a human donor with aplastic anemia.

This chain connects TRBV7-2 to TRBJ2-7; 7 positions match TRBD1. CDR1 is SGHTA and CDR2 is FQGNSA in the germline V gene. The CDR3 length is 13 residues. The CDR3 DNA is TGTGCTAGTGGCCGAGGACAGGCCTACGAGCAGTACTTC. Translation: CASGRGQAYEQYF. Filled out from reference TRBV7-2 and TRBJ2-7, the complete variable domain reads GAGVSQSPSNKVTEKGKDVELRCDPISGHTALYWYRQSLGQGLEFLIYFQGNSAPDKSGLPSDRFSAERTGGSVSTLTIQRTQQEDSAVYLCASGRGQAYEQYFGPGTRLTVT.

This clonotype was counted at least ten times. The rearrangement joins TRBV19 to TRBJ2-5, with 9 positions matching TRBD1. The CDR3 covers 14 residues. J lost 5 bases, V lost 1 base, and 2 bases had no gene match. Germline V gene data show CDR1 as LNHDA and CDR2 as SQIVND (reference sequence). CDR3 coding DNA: TGTGCCAGTAGTATAGGACAGGGGGTGGAGACCCAGTACTTC. This encodes CASSIGQGVETQYF. Filled out from reference TRBV19 and TRBJ2-5, the complete variable domain reads DGGITQSPKYLFRKEGQNVTLSCEQNLNHDAMYWYRQDPGQGLRLIYYSQIVNDFQKGDIAEGYSVSREKKESFPLTVTSAQKNPTAFYLCASSIGQGVETQYFGPGTRLLVL.

The chain links TRBV19 to TRBJ1-1; the D is unclear. Looked up from germline, CDR1 is LNHDA and CDR2 is SQIVND (reference sequence). The CDR3 totals 14 residues. Trimming cost V 4 bases and J 7 bases, with 16 bases left between them. The CDR3 sequence: CASSNSRNRDEAFF. CDR3 coding DNA: TGTGCCAGTAGTAATTCTCGGAACCGCGATGAAGCTTTCTTT.

This clonotype was recorded a few times. One base away lies a much larger clone, so this may be a sequencing read error. The chain has TRBV24-1 and TRBJ2-3; 10 bases map to TRBD1. CDR1 KGHDR and CDR2 SFDVKD come from the germline V gene. The length of the CDR3 is 14 residues. CDR3 nucleotide sequence: TGTGCCCCCAGTGACCGGACAGGGGGAGATACGCAGTATTTT. Translated, it gives CAPSDRTGGDTQYF.

The V and J genes are TRBV10-3 and TRBJ2-7; D is ambiguous. The CDR3 totals 9 residues. Germline values: CDR1 ENHRY, CDR2 SYGVKD. With 2 bases removed from V and 9 bases from J, the gap between germline ends came to 2 bases. CDR3 protein: CAISEGQYF. For the CDR3, the DNA is TGTGCCATCAGTGAGGGGCAGTACTTC.

This clonotype was observed many times. The chain is built from TRBV6-1 and TRBJ1-1, with 8 nucleotides matching TRBD1. The germline gives CDR1 MNHNS, CDR2 SASEGT. V was pared by 4 bases and J by 4 bases, with 5 bases of the junction left unmatched. The CDR3 is made up of 14 amino acids. In DNA, the CDR3 is TGTGCCAGCAGTGCTCAGGGGGCATCCACTGAAGCTTTCTTT. Encoded protein: CASSAQGASTEAFF.

The chain uses TRBV15 and TRBJ1-2; D is undetermined. The CDR3 has 14 residues. V dropped 0 bases and J dropped 3 bases, with 8 bases sitting between them. From germline, CDR1 is LNHNV and CDR2 YYDKDF (reference sequence). The CDR3 sequence: CATSRERSYYGYTF. DNA for the CDR3: TGTGCCACCAGCAGAGAACGGTCATACTATGGCTACACCTTC.

Notes on this clonotype: Its ends do not fully match the called genes, so a read error is possible. The rearrangement links TRBV24-1 to TRBJ1-1, with D tentatively TRBD1 (5 bases). Germline V lookup: CDR1 KGHDR, CDR2 SFDVKD. The CDR3 is made up of 12 amino acids. CDR3: CASSEYLGQAFF. The CDR3 DNA is TGTGCCAGCAGTGAATATCTGGGACAAGCTTTCTTT.

The chain is built from TRBV6-1 and TRBJ2-3, with a weak D call TRBD2 (7 bases). CDR3 length: 16 amino acids. Germline V gene sequence: CDR1 MNHNS, CDR2 SASEGT. V was pared by 7 bases and J by 6 bases, with 23 bases between. The CDR3, as DNA: TGTGCCAGCAACAAAGCGAGGGGGGGGGCCCTCGATACGCAGTATTTT. It specifies CASNKARGGALDTQYF.

A few counts support this clonotype. The genes are TRBV7-9 and TRBJ2-2; 7 bases line up with TRBD2. The CDR3 runs to 15 residues. Germline trimming cut 9 bases from V and 2 bases from J; bases unmatched to any gene: 9. In germline, CDR1 is SEHNR, CDR2 FQNEAQ (reference sequence). In nucleotides, the CDR3 is TGTGCCAGTCCGGTTGCGGGAGTAAACACCGGGGAGCTGTTTTTT. Translating gives CASPVAGVNTGELFF. Full variable domain (rest looked up from reference TRBV7-9 and TRBJ2-2): DTGVSQNPRHKITKRGQNVTFRCDPISEHNRLYWYRQTLGQGPEFLTYFQNEAQLEKSRLLSDRFSAERPKGSFSTLEIQRTEQGDSAMYLCASPVAGVNTGELFFGEGSRLTVL.

This clonotype was detected many times. The chain joins TRBV25-1 to TRBJ1-6; possibly TRBD1 for D (5 bases). In germline, CDR1 is MGHDK, CDR2 SYGVNS. The V end lost 1 base, the J end lost 10 bases, and 14 bases lay between the germline ends. This CDR3 has 15 amino acids. This CDR3 is CASSEWGTSESPLHF. CDR3 nucleotides: TGTGCCAGCAGTGAATGGGGCACTTCGGAATCACCCCTCCACTTT.